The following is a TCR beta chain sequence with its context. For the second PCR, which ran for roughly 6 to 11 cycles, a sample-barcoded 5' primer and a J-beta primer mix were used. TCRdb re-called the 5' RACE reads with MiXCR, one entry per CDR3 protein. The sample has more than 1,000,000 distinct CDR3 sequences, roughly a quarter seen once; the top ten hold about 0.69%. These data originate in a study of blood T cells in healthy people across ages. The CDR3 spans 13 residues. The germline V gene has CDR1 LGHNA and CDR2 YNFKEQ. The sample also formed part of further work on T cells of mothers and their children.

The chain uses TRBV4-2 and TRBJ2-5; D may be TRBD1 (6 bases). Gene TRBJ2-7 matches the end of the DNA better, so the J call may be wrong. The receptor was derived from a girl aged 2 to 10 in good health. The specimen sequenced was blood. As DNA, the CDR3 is TGTGCCAGCAGTGGACAGTTATCCTACGAGCAGTACTTC. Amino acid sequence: CASSGQLSYEQYF.